This T cell receptor beta chain was retrieved from a study of T cell responses to AZD1222 COVID-19 vaccine. Study-level findings and limits: Females outnumbered males among donors, who were mostly white British; clonal diversity was possibly underestimated. None of the repertoires were sampled until the peak T cell response had passed. Targeting of unmutated variant regions was reportedly seen in nearly half of spike-specific TCRs. Spike-specific TCR breadth and depth both grew after two AZD1222 doses.

Method: immunoSEQ multiplex PCR; TCRdb's copy keeps in-frame clones and lacks some. The sample lists 100,000 to 150,000 clones; about 89% were seen once. In its sample, this clone was seen a few times. The target antigen is unknown. In germline, CDR1 is SEHNR, CDR2 FQNEAQ (reference sequence). The CDR3 covers 14 residues. Deletions cut 4 bases from V and 5 bases from J, with 12 bases between. The V gene is TRBV7-9, the J gene TRBJ2-4, with D possibly called TRBD1 or TRBD2 (5 bases each). The source of this sequence is an adult in good health. The input for sequencing was peripheral blood, taken on day 0 of AZD1222 vaccination. The DNA for the CDR3 is TGTGCCAGCAGCTCACGAGGGGCGCAAAACATTCAGTACTTC. Translated: CASSSRGAQNIQYF.